Listed below are T cell receptor beta chains from one sample, sequenced in a study of blood T cell repertoires in COVID-19. The method was immunoSEQ multiplex PCR; TCRdb's version includes in-frame clones alone and lacks a portion of them. The data hold about 270,000 clones, with 81% observed a single time. Specimen: peripheral blood. These receptors came from a woman aged 60-70 years with active or convalescent COVID-19. The CDR3 runs from the conserved cysteine through the conserved F or W. The D gene is left open where the match is weak. Expanded clones get a size class; other rows say once, few or many, or leave the size out.

d_call: .
j_call: TRBJ1-1
clone_size: .
v_call: TRBV5-1
cdr3_aa: CASSLEGEWNTEAFF
cdr3_nt: TGCGCCAGCAGCTTGGAGGGGGAATGGAACACTGAAGCTTTCTTT

d_call: .
j_call: TRBJ1-2
clone_size: .
v_call: TRBV19
cdr3_aa: CASSAHQGYAAYGYTF
cdr3_nt: TGTGCCAGTAGTGCGCATCAGGGGTATGCCGCCTATGGCTACACCTTC

d_call: .
j_call: TRBJ1-1
clone_size: .
v_call: TRBV27
cdr3_aa: CASSLAEGSWAFF
cdr3_nt: TGTGCCAGCAGTTTAGCGGAAGGCAGTTGGGCTTTCTTT

d_call: .
j_call: TRBJ1-4
clone_size: .
v_call: TRBV6-6
cdr3_aa: CASSYSSGLGEKLFF
cdr3_nt: TGTGCCAGCAGTTACTCCTCAGGGTTAGGTGAAAAACTGTTTTTT

d_call: .
j_call: TRBJ2-3
clone_size: .
v_call: TRBV19
cdr3_aa: CASSARQALGTDTQYF
cdr3_nt: TGTGCCAGTAGTGCCCGACAGGCCCTCGGCACAGATACGCAGTATTTT

d_call: TRBD1
j_call: TRBJ2-1
clone_size: .
v_call: TRBV24-1
cdr3_aa: CATSDLRDRALSSYNEQFF
cdr3_nt: TGTGCCACCAGTGATTTACGGGACAGGGCGTTAAGCTCCTACAATGAGCAGTTCTTC

d_call: TRBD1
j_call: TRBJ2-2
clone_size: once
v_call: TRBV18
cdr3_aa: CASSLQGVKNTGELFF
cdr3_nt: TGTGCCAGCTCACTACAGGGGGTTAAGAACACCGGGGAGCTGTTTTTT

d_call: TRBD1
j_call: TRBJ1-1
clone_size: .
v_call: TRBV29-1
cdr3_aa: CSVGTGGGGEAFF
cdr3_nt: TGCAGCGTTGGGACAGGGGGGGGTGGAGAAGCTTTCTTT

d_call: TRBD2
j_call: TRBJ2-1
clone_size: .
v_call: TRBV7-2
cdr3_aa: CASSLGTSGVGYNEQFF
cdr3_nt: TGTGCCAGCAGCTTAGGGACTAGCGGGGTAGGCTACAATGAGCAGTTCTTC

d_call: .
j_call: TRBJ1-1
clone_size: .
v_call: TRBV27
cdr3_aa: CASVSSGDTEAFF
cdr3_nt: TGTGCCAGCGTCTCGTCGGGGGACACTGAAGCTTTCTTT

d_call: TRBD2
j_call: TRBJ2-5
clone_size: .
v_call: TRBV7-9
cdr3_aa: CASSGPGLELQETQYF
cdr3_nt: TGTGCCAGCAGCGGGCCGGGACTAGAACTACAAGAGACCCAGTACTTC

d_call: TRBD1
j_call: TRBJ2-1
clone_size: few
v_call: TRBV5-1
cdr3_aa: CASSTGQGRNEQFF
cdr3_nt: TGCGCCAGCAGCACTGGACAGGGGCGGAATGAGCAGTTCTTC

d_call: TRBD2
j_call: TRBJ2-7
clone_size: once
v_call: TRBV7-8
cdr3_aa: CASSFRRGGQGYEQYF
cdr3_nt: TGTGCCAGCAGCTTCCGGCGGGGGGGCCAAGGCTACGAGCAGTACTTC

d_call: .
j_call: TRBJ2-3
clone_size: .
v_call: TRBV25-1
cdr3_aa: CASSDRGLADTQYF
cdr3_nt: TGTGCCAGCAGTGACAGGGGTTTGGCAGATACGCAGTATTTT

d_call: .
j_call: TRBJ1-4
clone_size: .
v_call: TRBV6-6
cdr3_aa: CASNQVGATNEKLFF
cdr3_nt: TGTGCCAGCAATCAAGTGGGCGCGACTAATGAAAAACTGTTTTTT

d_call: .
j_call: TRBJ1-5
clone_size: .
v_call: TRBV19
cdr3_aa: CASSILPYPNQPQHF
cdr3_nt: TGTGCCAGTAGTATATTACCCTATCCCAATCAGCCCCAGCATTTT

d_call: .
j_call: TRBJ2-2
clone_size: .
v_call: TRBV6-5
cdr3_aa: CASGSGRTGELFF
cdr3_nt: TGTGCCAGCGGTTCAGGGAGGACCGGGGAGCTGTTTTTT

d_call: .
j_call: TRBJ2-3
clone_size: .
v_call: TRBV24-1
cdr3_aa: CATSPTGKGTDTQYF
cdr3_nt: TGTGCCACCAGTCCTACAGGGAAGGGGACAGATACGCAGTATTTT

d_call: .
j_call: TRBJ1-4
clone_size: .
v_call: TRBV2
cdr3_aa: CASSETQGSGEKLFF
cdr3_nt: TGTGCCAGCAGCGAAACCCAGGGGTCCGGTGAAAAACTGTTTTTT

d_call: .
j_call: TRBJ1-5
clone_size: few
v_call: TRBV5-1
cdr3_aa: CASSYMGARDQPQHF
cdr3_nt: TGCGCCAGCAGCTACATGGGGGCTAGGGATCAGCCCCAGCATTTT

d_call: .
j_call: TRBJ1-2
clone_size: .
v_call: TRBV19
cdr3_aa: CASSLGVVEGYTF
cdr3_nt: TGTGCCAGTAGTCTCGGGGTGGTCGAAGGCTACACCTTC

d_call: .
j_call: TRBJ2-7
clone_size: .
v_call: TRBV6-5
cdr3_aa: CASRPRGARAGQYF
cdr3_nt: TGTGCCAGCAGGCCTCGGGGGGCCAGAGCAGGCCAGTACTTC

d_call: .
j_call: TRBJ1-2
clone_size: .
v_call: TRBV29-1
cdr3_aa: CSVVPPQGYGYTF
cdr3_nt: TGCAGCGTTGTACCCCCCCAGGGTTATGGCTACACCTTC

d_call: TRBD1
j_call: TRBJ2-2
clone_size: .
v_call: TRBV19
cdr3_aa: CASSTRDREGAGELFF
cdr3_nt: TGTGCCAGTAGTACCCGGGACAGGGAAGGGGCCGGGGAGCTGTTTTTT

d_call: .
j_call: TRBJ2-7
clone_size: few
v_call: TRBV5-1
cdr3_aa: CASSSRGNPYEQYF
cdr3_nt: TGCGCCAGCAGCTCGCGCGGTAATCCCTACGAGCAGTACTTC

d_call: .
j_call: TRBJ1-2
clone_size: once
v_call: TRBV12-3/TRBV12-4
cdr3_aa: CASSFQRGYGYTF
cdr3_nt: TGTGCCAGCAGCTTCCAACGCGGCTATGGCTACACCTTC

d_call: .
j_call: TRBJ1-3
clone_size: .
v_call: TRBV20-1
cdr3_aa: CSAVRGNTIYF
cdr3_nt: TGCAGTGCAGTCAGAGGAAACACCATATATTTT